This TCR beta chain was identified during a study of blood T cell repertoires in COVID-19. Overall study context: Collection of acute and convalescent COVID-19 samples took place in the United States, Italy and Spain. Sample material is recorded as cDNA or gDNA derived from T cells, B-cell-depleted T cells, or PBMCs.

CDR1 LNHDA and CDR2 SQIVND come from the germline V gene (reference sequence). This CDR3 is 15 amino acids long. V lost 3 bases to trimming and J lost 4 bases; unmatched junction nucleotides: 5. Per the original data handling: Cell counts per sample came from amplifying reference gene primers. Data came from immunoSEQ multiplex PCR; TCRdb stores just in-frame clones and leaves some out. The V and J calls and the clone size are those of that table, but D and trimming were determined from the DNA. The table records around 270,000 clones, 86% of them present only once. The V call is TRBV19, the J call TRBJ2-1; TRBD2 matches at 8 bases. The TCR was taken from a man between 40 and 49 years old who had recovered from COVID-19. Sequencing was carried out using peripheral blood. The CDR3 DNA sequence: TGTGCCAGTAGTATCCCTAGCGGGCTATACAATGAGCAGTTCTTC. Residues: CASSIPSGLYNEQFF.